These 28 T cell receptor beta chains came from one sample sequenced in a study of naive and memory T cell subsets. An equimolar mix of two oligonucleotides served as the beta constant-region primer for TRBC1 and TRBC2. TCRdb re-analysed the UMI-ligation and nested PCR reads in MiXCR, keeping a single row per CDR3 protein. The sample carries under 100,000 distinct CDR3 sequences, around 7% recorded once. Material for sequencing was central memory CD4+ T cells from blood. These receptors were collected from a human donor in good health.

The chain has TRBV5-4 and TRBJ2-6, with 7 bases that match TRBD2. This CDR3 spans 16 amino acids. Looked up from germline, CDR1 is SGHNT and CDR2 is YYREEE (reference sequence). With 6 bases clipped from V and 4 bases from J, the junction kept 10 bases outside the gene matches. The CDR3 DNA reads TGTGCCAGCACCATTGGGGGGGGTGGCGGGGCCAACGTCCTGACTTTC. As protein: CASTIGGGGGANVLTF.

As DNA, the CDR3 is TGCAGTGTAGCGGTCTCCTACGAGCAGTACTTC. It encodes CSVAVSYEQYF. V is TRBV20-1 and J is TRBJ2-7, with D tentatively TRBD2 (6 bases). This CDR3 comprises 11 residues. V was pared by 7 bases and J by 0 bases, with 7 bases between. Looked up from germline, CDR1 is DFQATT and CDR2 is SNEGSKA (reference sequence).

This clonotype appeared a few times. The CDR3 nucleotides are TGTGCCAGCAGGCTAAAGGGGGAGACCCAGTACTTC. Protein product: CASRLKGETQYF. The genes are TRBV2 and TRBJ2-5; maybe TRBD1 (5 bases). The CDR3 covers 12 residues. Germline CDR1 is SNHLY and CDR2 is FYNNEI. The V gene lost 6 bases and the J gene lost 5 bases, with 10 bases spanning the gap.

This clonotype has ten or more counts. The V gene is TRBV27, the J gene TRBJ2-7, with no clear D. The CDR3 runs 15 residues. CDR1 and CDR2 from the germline V gene are MNHEY and SMNVEV (reference sequence). Trimming shortened V by 0 bases and J by 0 bases, and 9 bases separated the two germline ends. CDR3 in amino acids: CASSLSAVSSYEQYF. As DNA, the CDR3 is TGTGCCAGCAGTTTATCGGCGGTGAGCTCCTACGAGCAGTACTTC.

The gene calls are TRBV18 and TRBJ1-1, with 7 bases fitting TRBD1. The germline gives CDR1 KGHSH, CDR2 LQKENI. Unmatched junction bases numbered 0, after V lost 4 bases and J lost 7 bases. This CDR3 has 11 residues. The CDR3 DNA reads as TGTGCCAGCTCACGGACAGGTGAAGCTTTCTTT. This codes for CASSRTGEAFF.

This clonotype was counted a few times. The chain employs TRBV28 and TRBJ2-7; D is undetermined. This CDR3 has 11 residues. V shed 7 bases and J shed 4 bases, with 8 bases lying between them. Germline-derived CDR1 and CDR2 are MDHEN and SYDVKM. CDR3 in amino acids: CASKIGYEQYF. The DNA for the CDR3 is TGTGCCAGCAAAATCGGATACGAGCAGTACTTC. Combining the CDR3 with reference TRBV28 and TRBJ2-7 gives the whole variable domain DVKVTQSSRYLVKRTGEKVFLECVQDMDHENMFWYRQDPGLGLRLIYFSYDVKMKEKGDIPEGYSVSREKKERFSLILESASTNQTSMYLCASKIGYEQYFGPGTRLTVT.

This clonotype was recorded many times. The chain recombines TRBV7-2 with TRBJ2-7; the match to TRBD2 covers 11 bases. The CDR3 is 16 residues long. The trim removed 5 bases at V and 0 bases at J, leaving 6 bases unmatched. From germline, CDR1 is SGHTA and CDR2 FQGNSA. DNA of the CDR3: TGTGCCAGCAGCAAGGGACTAGCGGCGTACTCCTACGAGCAGTACTTC. It encodes CASSKGLAAYSYEQYF.

This clonotype has a count of ten or more. V and J are TRBV6-2 or TRBV6-3 and TRBJ1-2; weak D call: TRBD1 (5 bases). The CDR3 has 13 amino acids. Trimming removed 5 bases from V and 6 bases from J, with 13 bases in between. Germline V lookup: CDR1 MNHEY, CDR2 SVGEGT. The DNA for the CDR3 is TGTGCCAGCAGTGACAGTCTGCGCGATGGCTACACCTTC. Protein sequence: CASSDSLRDGYTF.

This clonotype was detected ten times or more. This chain connects TRBV12-3 or TRBV12-4 to TRBJ1-6; D might be TRBD1 (5 bases). Trimming stripped 5 bases from V and 0 bases from J, with 17 bases between. The CDR3 loop spans 18 amino acids. CDR3 DNA sequence: TGTGCCAGCAGTGCGACGGGGCAGGCGAGCTCCTATAATTCACCCCTCCACTTT. Translating it yields CASSATGQASSYNSPLHF.

The chain recombines TRBV19 with TRBJ2-5; 14 positions agree with TRBD2. Germline V gene data show CDR1 as LNHDA and CDR2 as SQIVND (reference sequence). Trimming took 4 bases from V and 3 from J; bases not matched to a gene: 7. The CDR3 consists of 17 residues. The CDR3, as DNA: TGTGCCAGTAGTAAAGGGACTAGCGGGAGATGGAAAGAGACCCAGTACTTC. Its protein is CASSKGTSGRWKETQYF.

This clonotype showed up just a few times. A read error may account for a junction end that differs from germline. The V gene is TRBV20-1, the J gene TRBJ2-5; 7 bases line up with TRBD2. CDR3 size: 13 residues. CDR1 is DFQATT, CDR2 SNEGSKA, per germline (reference sequence). CDR3 protein: CSAGGGIQESQYF. The DNA for the CDR3 is TGCAGTGCTGGCGGGGGAATACAAGAGTCCCAGTACTTC.

A word on this clonotype: A much larger clone differs by one base, so this may be a read error. The chain carries TRBV19 and TRBJ1-6; D is perhaps TRBD1 (5 bases). CDR3 length: 16 residues. Between the trimmed V and J ends, which lost 4 bases and 9 bases, there was a span of 19 bases. Looked up from germline, CDR1 is LNHDA and CDR2 is SQIVND (reference sequence). The CDR3 DNA reads as TGTGCCAGTAGTACGGCCGGGAAGGGGCTGGGTTCACCCCTCCACTTT. Amino acid sequence: CASSTAGKGLGSPLHF.

This clonotype showed up many times. The chain has TRBV7-2 and TRBJ2-1; 7 bases map to TRBD1. Germline lookup yields CDR1 SGHTA and CDR2 FQGNSA. The CDR3 extends over 15 amino acids. The V gene end was trimmed by 1 base and the J gene end by 7 bases; junction bases not matched to a gene: 7. CDR3 in DNA: TGTGCCAGCAGCTTAGGCCCCAGGGGGATGAATGAGCAGTTCTTC. Translation: CASSLGPRGMNEQFF.

The rearrangement links TRBV20-1 to TRBJ1-5; no clear D. There are 14 residues in the CDR3. Germline V CDR1 and CDR2: DFQATT, SNEGSKA (reference sequence). With 0 bases removed from V and 5 bases from J, the gap between germline ends came to 11 bases. CDR3 amino acids: CSARDVNEDQPQHF. CDR3 DNA sequence: TGCAGTGCTAGAGATGTGAATGAGGATCAGCCCCAGCATTTT.

This clonotype was found many times. The V call is TRBV6-6, the J call TRBJ1-2, with D possibly TRBD1 on 6 matching bases. V was cut by 10 bases and J by 8 bases, with 17 bases left in between. The CDR3 has 12 amino acids. Germline CDR1 MNHNY, CDR2 SVGAGI (reference sequence). The CDR3 spells CATNQNRDGYTF. CDR3 DNA sequence: TGTGCCACCAACCAAAACAGGGACGGCTACACCTTC.

This clonotype was found a few times. The V call is TRBV5-4, the J call TRBJ2-7; 14 nucleotides align to TRBD2. The J segment lost 4 bases and the V segment lost 3 bases, leaving 6 bases of the junction unmatched. The CDR3 has 16 amino acids. Per germline, CDR1 SGHNT and CDR2 YYREEE (reference sequence). Here the CDR3 DNA reads TGTGCCAGCAGCTCGGGACTAGCGGGGGACTCTTACGAGCAGTACTTC. The encoded protein is CASSSGLAGDSYEQYF.

About this clonotype: One junction end does not reproduce the germline sequence, and a read error may be involved. The rearrangement links TRBV5-6 to TRBJ2-1; 7 nucleotides agree with TRBD2. CDR1 and CDR2 from the germline V gene are SGHDT and YYEEEE. The CDR3 is 18 residues long. CDR3 loop: CPSSPIRRDYNVRNEQFF. DNA for the CDR3: TGTCCCAGCAGCCCCATACGCCGGGACTACAACGTCAGGAATGAGCAGTTCTTC.

This clonotype was recorded at least ten times. The rearrangement uses TRBV20-1 and TRBJ2-3; perhaps TRBD1 as D (6 bases). Per germline, CDR1 DFQATT and CDR2 SNEGSKA (reference sequence). This CDR3 has 14 amino acids. V was cut by 4 bases and J by 1 base, with 12 bases left in between. This CDR3 is CSAILGGGTDTQYF. CDR3 sequence (DNA): TGCAGTGCTATCTTAGGGGGAGGCACAGATACGCAGTATTTT.

This clonotype was detected many times. CDR3 DNA: TGCAGCGTTAACAACAACTATGGCTACACCTTC. Its translation: CSVNNNYGYTF. The V call is TRBV29-1, the J call TRBJ1-2, with D unresolved. V gave up 5 bases and J gave up 2 bases, with 6 bases separating them. Germline CDR1 reads SQVTM; CDR2 reads ANQGSEA. The CDR3 covers 11 residues.

This clonotype was picked up many times. V is TRBV7-9 and J is TRBJ1-5; 7 nucleotides align to TRBD1. CDR1 is SEHNR and CDR2 is FQNEAQ in the germline V gene (reference sequence). This CDR3 region has 14 residues. Unmatched junction bases numbered 8, after V lost 6 bases and J lost 6 bases. This chain's CDR3 is CASRRTGEGQPQHF. The CDR3 DNA reads TGTGCCAGCAGGCGTACAGGGGAGGGTCAGCCCCAGCATTTT.

This clonotype was picked up many times. The chain carries TRBV20-1 and TRBJ1-3, with D possibly being TRBD1 (5 bases). CDR1 and CDR2 (germline): DFQATT, SNEGSKA (reference sequence). V was cut by 0 bases and J by 0 bases, with 12 bases left in between. This CDR3 is 16 amino acids long. The CDR3 spells CSARDPRAPSGNTIYF. CDR3 nucleotide sequence: TGCAGTGCTAGAGATCCCAGGGCTCCCTCTGGAAACACCATATATTTT.

Many counts were recorded for this clonotype. The rearrangement uses TRBV5-4 and TRBJ2-2; D call uncertain. Trimming stripped 0 bases from V and 5 bases from J, with 8 bases between. From germline, CDR1 is SGHNT and CDR2 YYREEE (reference sequence). The CDR3 covers 14 residues. The CDR3 here is CASSLGFGTGELFF. CDR3 nucleotide sequence: TGTGCCAGCAGCTTGGGATTCGGGACCGGGGAGCTGTTTTTT.

This clonotype appeared many times. This chain joins TRBV20-1 and TRBJ1-5, with D possibly being TRBD1 (5 bases). The CDR3 contains 14 residues. CDR1 DFQATT and CDR2 SNEGSKA come from the germline V gene (reference sequence). V dropped 1 base and J dropped 7 bases, with 14 bases sitting between them. CDR3 in amino acids: CSARVKGAGQPQHF. The CDR3, as DNA: TGCAGTGCTAGAGTAAAAGGGGCCGGACAGCCCCAGCATTTT.

This clonotype was counted at least ten times. The V and J genes are TRBV4-3 and TRBJ1-4; TRBD1 matches at 7 bases. Germline trimming cut 3 bases from V and 7 bases from J; bases unmatched to any gene: 11. Looked up from germline, CDR1 is LGHNA and CDR2 is YSLEER. This CDR3 contains 16 residues. As DNA, the CDR3 is TGCGCCAGCAGCCATAGAACAGGGGCAACGGGTGAAAAACTGTTTTTT. Translating gives CASSHRTGATGEKLFF.

V gene TRBV12-3 or TRBV12-4 combines with J gene TRBJ2-1; D not resolved. The CDR3 covers 13 residues. With 7 bases removed from V and 0 bases from J, the gap between germline ends came to 7 bases. CDR3 nucleotides: TGTGCCAGCACGGATGCCTCCTACAATGAGCAGTTCTTC. Residues: CASTDASYNEQFF.

The gene calls are TRBV3-1 and TRBJ1-1; D gene uncertain. There are 17 residues in the CDR3. CDR1 and CDR2 from the germline V gene are LGHDT and YNNKEL (reference sequence). The V gene lost 3 bases and the J gene lost 1 base, with 18 bases spanning the gap. The CDR3 here is CASSHRARYVRNTEAFF. DNA for the CDR3: TGTGCCAGCAGCCACCGGGCCAGATATGTAAGGAACACTGAAGCTTTCTTT.

The genes are TRBV7-2 and TRBJ2-3; D is perhaps TRBD2 (6 bases). Trimming removed 2 bases from V and 2 bases from J, with 11 bases in between. Germline V gene sequence: CDR1 SGHTA, CDR2 FQGNSA. The CDR3 runs 15 residues. This chain's CDR3 is CASSLKRAPTDTQYF. The CDR3 nucleotides read TGTGCCAGCAGCTTAAAGCGGGCGCCCACAGATACGCAGTATTTT.

This clonotype was counted ten times or more. V gene TRBV7-2 combines with J gene TRBJ2-1, with 7 bases identical to TRBD1. CDR3 length: 14 residues. CDR1 is SGHTA, CDR2 FQGNSA, per germline. Trimming removed 5 bases from V and 5 bases from J; junction bases left unmatched: 6. The CDR3: CASSRGQSNNEQFF. The CDR3 nucleotides are TGTGCCAGCAGCCGGGGACAGTCTAACAATGAGCAGTTCTTC.